This TCR beta chain was captured by sequencing in a study of T-cell memory formation after mild COVID-19. Study-wide context: The two donors had largely donor-specific TCR clusters.

Study-wide findings and caveats: Shrinking CD4+ clones resided mostly in CM and EM, and CD8+ ones in EMRA.

A 5'RACE reaction primed in the constant segment made cDNA libraries of TCR alpha and TCR beta, and these carried sample barcodes and UMIs. TCRdb recomputed calls from the 5' RACE reads with MiXCR, one row per CDR3 protein. The sample comprises 80,000 to 95,000 distinct CDR3 sequences, around a quarter of which are singletons, and over 40% rests with the top ten. This CDR3 has 13 amino acids. V was trimmed by 8 bases and J by 0 bases, leaving 8 bases between them. Points on this clonotype: The target antigen is unknown.

Sequencing used PBMCs or a T cell subset sorted from them (not recorded which). The clonotype was recovered from a man aged 18-30 years who had mild COVID-19 (a few samples of this study predate the infection). Cell type and time point are not known. This rearrangement joins TRBV12-3 or TRBV12-4 to TRBJ1-3; D is perhaps TRBD1 (6 bases). The CDR3 DNA follows: TGTGCCAGCTTGGGGGCCTCTGGAAACACCATATATTTT. Translating gives CASLGASGNTIYF.